Given below is one T cell receptor (beta chain) in context. Its specificity is unknown. Germline values: CDR1 SGHTA, CDR2 FQGNSA. The V end was cut by 1 base, the J end by 11 bases, with 8 bases between. This CDR3 is 11 amino acids long. This specimen comes from a study of T cell repertoires in cytomegalovirus infection. Study details: Well-studied HLA-B-restricted epitopes and recently identified HLA-C-restricted epitopes of CMV were both used in the study. Public TCR beta signatures indicated both CMV infection and matching HLA type.

Overall study results and limits: Carriers of CMV and the relevant HLA type were discriminated by public TCR beta frequency. Dominant in the ex vivo response were TCR beta clonotypes restricted by HLA-C and specific for CMV.

TCRdb re-analysed the reads in MiXCR, keeping a single row per CDR3 protein. The table shows some 590,000 distinct CDR3 sequences, with 40% occurring only once. This chain connects TRBV7-2 to TRBJ1-1; no clear D. The source was cultured PBMCs, collected from culture after CMV antigen stimulation. This TCR was recovered from a human donor in good health (CMV status not recorded). Some clones in this sample may be carry-over from other donors' samples. The DNA of the CDR3 is TGTGCCAGCAGCTTAGGACCCATTGCTTTCTTT. Translated, it gives CASSLGPIAFF.